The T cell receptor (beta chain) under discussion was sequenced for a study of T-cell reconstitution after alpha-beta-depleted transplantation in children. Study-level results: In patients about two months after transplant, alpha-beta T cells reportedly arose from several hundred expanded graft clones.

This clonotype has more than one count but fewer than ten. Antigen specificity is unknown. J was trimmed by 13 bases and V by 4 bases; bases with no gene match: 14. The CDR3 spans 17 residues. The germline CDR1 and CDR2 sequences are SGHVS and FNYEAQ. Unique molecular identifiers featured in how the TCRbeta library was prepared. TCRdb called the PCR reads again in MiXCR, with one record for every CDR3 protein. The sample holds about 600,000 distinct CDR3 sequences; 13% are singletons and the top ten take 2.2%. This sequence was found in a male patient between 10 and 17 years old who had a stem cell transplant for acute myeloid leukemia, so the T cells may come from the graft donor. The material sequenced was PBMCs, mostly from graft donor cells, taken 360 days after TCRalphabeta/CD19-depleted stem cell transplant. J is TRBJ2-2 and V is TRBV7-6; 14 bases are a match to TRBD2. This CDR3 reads CASSWLAGTSGSMGLFF. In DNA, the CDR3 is TGTGCCAGCAGCTGGCTAGCCGGGACTAGCGGGAGTATGGGGCTGTTTTTT.